The clone carrying this TCR beta chain was seen a handful of times. Germline and junction disagree at one end, which may indicate a read error. The data originate from a study of cytomegalovirus exposure and HLA in healthy donors. Primers: 60 Vbeta forward and 13 Jbeta reverse. Clones were read by immunoSEQ multiplex PCR, and TCRdb kept only the in-frame ones, dropping some. The repertoire holds about 160,000 clones, with roughly 71% as singletons. The CDR3 loop spans 15 amino acids. The V gene's germline CDR1 is SSHAT and CDR2 FNYEAQ (reference sequence). Sequenced input: PBMCs. The chain links TRBV7-7 to TRBJ2-5; D is perhaps TRBD2 (5 bases). The clonotype was recovered from a male donor in good health and CMV-seropositive. Here the CDR3 DNA reads TGTGCTAGCAGCTTAAACGAGGGTTGGGTGGAGACCCAGTACTTC. It translates to CASSLNEGWVETQYF.